This TCR beta chain was sequenced in a study of T cell responses to AZD1222 COVID-19 vaccine. Study-level results: Seropositive at baseline were only a handful of AZD1222 recipients. The study found vaccine-associated CD4 TCRs spanning spike, dominant at 160-218 and 743-854. The donor cohort was predominantly white British with a female majority, and clonal diversity may have been underestimated.

V was pared by 5 bases and J by 6 bases, with 5 bases of the junction left unmatched. This CDR3 is 14 amino acids long. CDR1 and CDR2 (germline): KGHSH, LQKENI. Assay used: immunoSEQ multiplex PCR; TCRdb lists only in-frame clones, some missing. The sample includes 100,000 to 130,000 clones, 90% to 95% of them seen just once. This clone was observed a few times. What it recognizes is unknown. This sample comprised peripheral blood, obtained 28 days after the second AZD1222 dose. The chain uses TRBV18 and TRBJ1-5; 9 bases fit TRBD1. The receptor's source is an adult who received the AZD1222 COVID-19 vaccine. CDR3 sequence (DNA): TGTGCCAGCTCAAGGGGACAGGGAAGTCAGCCCCAGCATTTT. Translating gives CASSRGQGSQPQHF.